Listed below are T cell receptor beta chains from one sample, sequenced in a study of identical twins. TCRdb reprocessed the 5' RACE reads with MiXCR, giving one entry per CDR3 protein. The table records around 650,000 distinct CDR3 sequences, 7% to 7.5% of them present only once. These records were also assigned to another study, of yellow fever vaccine responses in identical twins.

Sequenced material: PBMCs. These TCRs come from a young woman in good health. Each CDR3 is given with its conserved first and last residue. The D gene is left open where the match is weak. Expanded clones get a size class; other rows say once, few or many, or leave the size out.

j_call d_call clone_size v_call cdr3_nt cdr3_aa
TRBJ1-2 - few TRBV4-1 TGCGCCAGCAGCCGAGCGCTGGACAGATATGGCTACACCTTC CASSRALDRYGYTF
TRBJ2-5 - many TRBV5-1 TGCGCCAGCAGCTTGGACGACTACTACGACCAAGAGACCCAGTACTTC CASSLDDYYDQETQYF
TRBJ2-2 - - TRBV28 TGTGCCAGCACCCAGACAGGAACCAACACCGGGGAGCTGTTTTTT CASTQTGTNTGELFF
TRBJ2-2 - - TRBV12-3/TRBV12-4 TGTGCCAGCAGTGGTACTTGGGTCGGGGAGCTGTTTTTT CASSGTWVGELFF
TRBJ2-7 TRBD1 few TRBV4-1 TGCGCCAGCAGCCAAGTGCCAGGGGGCGGAGGTCTTTTCTCCTACGAGCAGTACTTC CASSQVPGGGGLFSYEQYF
TRBJ2-7 TRBD2 - TRBV6-5 TGTGCCAGCAGTTACTTCGCGGGAGACGCCGAGCAGTACTTC CASSYFAGDAEQYF
TRBJ2-3 TRBD2 - TRBV6-2/TRBV6-3 TGTGCCAGCAGTTACTCGAGTAGTCTGCGGGGGGGCCAACCCCCAGATACGCAGTATTTT CASSYSSSLRGGQPPDTQYF
TRBJ2-1 - once TRBV4-2 TGTGCCAGCAGAACTAGGCTCCGCTCCTACAATGAGCAGTTCTTC CASRTRLRSYNEQFF
TRBJ2-1 - - TRBV7-9 TGTGCCAGCAGCCTCCTTGAGGGCTCCCCCAATGAGCAGTTCTTC CASSLLEGSPNEQFF
TRBJ2-5 - few TRBV2 TGTGCCAGCAGTGAAAGTGGCAGGGTGAGGTTAGGGGAGACCCAGTACTTC CASSESGRVRLGETQYF
TRBJ1-1 - - TRBV7-8 TGTGCCAGCAGCTTAGGCAGGTCCGAAAGTGGGGCTTTCTTT CASSLGRSESGAFF
TRBJ2-7 TRBD2 many TRBV28 TGTGCCAGCAGTTTCAGGACTAGCGGGAGATGGGTCTACGAGCAGTACTTC CASSFRTSGRWVYEQYF
TRBJ2-1 TRBD1 - TRBV29-1 TGCAGCGTCAGTGGGGGACAGTTCAATGAGCAGTTCTTC CSVSGGQFNEQFF
TRBJ2-1 TRBD2 many TRBV15 TGTGCCACCAGCAGCTCCTTCTTAAGTCCGGGACTAGCGGGAGGGGGCTCCTACAATGAGCAGTTCTTC CATSSSFLSPGLAGGGSYNEQFF
TRBJ1-2 - many TRBV12-3/TRBV12-4 TGTGCCAGCAGCCCCCGCGCGAGGGTCGGCTATGGCTACACCTTC CASSPRARVGYGYTF
TRBJ2-1 TRBD2 - TRBV6-1 TGTGCCAGCAGTGACCGCCGTGGTAGCGGGAGCAATGAGCAGTTCTTC CASSDRRGSGSNEQFF
TRBJ1-2 TRBD1 many TRBV28 TGTGCCAGCAGTCCGGGACAGGGGCCAAGGATGGATGGCTACACCTTC CASSPGQGPRMDGYTF
TRBJ2-3 TRBD2 few TRBV12-3/TRBV12-4 TGTGCCAGCAGTTTGATAGCGGGGGGCACAGATACGCAGTATTTT CASSLIAGGTDTQYF
TRBJ1-5 - - TRBV6-5 TGTGCCAGCAGTTTGCCGGGGGGGGATCAGCCCCAGCATTTT CASSLPGGDQPQHF
TRBJ2-1 - few TRBV7-9 TGTGCCAGCAGCTTAGAGGAGGGGATCTACAATGAGCAGTTCTTC CASSLEEGIYNEQFF
TRBJ2-1 - few TRBV20-1 TGCAGTGCAACCCGGGACTTCTACAATGAGCAGTTCTTC CSATRDFYNEQFF
TRBJ1-5 TRBD1 - TRBV10-3 TGTGCCATCAGTAAACAGGGGGACCATCAGCCCCAGCATTTT CAISKQGDHQPQHF
TRBJ2-4 TRBD2 many TRBV6-5 TGTGCCAGCAGTTGGGGTAGCGGGGGGGCCGGAGCCAAAAACATTCAGTACTTC CASSWGSGGAGAKNIQYF
TRBJ2-7 - - TRBV12-3/TRBV12-4 TGTGCCAGCAGTCTCGGACAGAGCAGCCTCGCCGAGCAGTACTTC CASSLGQSSLAEQYF
TRBJ1-3 - many TRBV25-1 TGTGCCAGCAGTCACTCAGGCGGAAACACCATATATTTT CASSHSGGNTIYF
TRBJ2-1 - few TRBV10-3 TGTGCCATCAGTCAGTTTCGGAATGAGCAGTTCTTC CAISQFRNEQFF
TRBJ2-4 TRBD1 many TRBV15 TGTGCCACCAGCGTCGGGACAGGGCGGTTTGGGCCGAGGGACATTCAGTACTTC CATSVGTGRFGPRDIQYF
TRBJ2-6 - few TRBV7-9 TGTGCCAGCAGCCAACGGAGCTCTGGGGCCAACGTCCTGACTTTC CASSQRSSGANVLTF
TRBJ2-5 - few TRBV4-1 TGCGCCAGCAGCCATAGGTCCCAATTCGAAGAGACCCAGTACTTC CASSHRSQFEETQYF
TRBJ2-1 - many TRBV2 TGTGCCAGCAGTGAAAGTGGGGGCATCTCCTACAATGAGCAGTTCTTC CASSESGGISYNEQFF
TRBJ2-1 - - TRBV12-3/TRBV12-4 TGTGCCAGCAGTTTATTCGGGAACATGGAGCAGTTCTTC CASSLFGNMEQFF
TRBJ2-1 - - TRBV7-9 TGTGCCAGCATCTACCAAAGCTCCTACAATGAGCAGTTCTTC CASIYQSSYNEQFF